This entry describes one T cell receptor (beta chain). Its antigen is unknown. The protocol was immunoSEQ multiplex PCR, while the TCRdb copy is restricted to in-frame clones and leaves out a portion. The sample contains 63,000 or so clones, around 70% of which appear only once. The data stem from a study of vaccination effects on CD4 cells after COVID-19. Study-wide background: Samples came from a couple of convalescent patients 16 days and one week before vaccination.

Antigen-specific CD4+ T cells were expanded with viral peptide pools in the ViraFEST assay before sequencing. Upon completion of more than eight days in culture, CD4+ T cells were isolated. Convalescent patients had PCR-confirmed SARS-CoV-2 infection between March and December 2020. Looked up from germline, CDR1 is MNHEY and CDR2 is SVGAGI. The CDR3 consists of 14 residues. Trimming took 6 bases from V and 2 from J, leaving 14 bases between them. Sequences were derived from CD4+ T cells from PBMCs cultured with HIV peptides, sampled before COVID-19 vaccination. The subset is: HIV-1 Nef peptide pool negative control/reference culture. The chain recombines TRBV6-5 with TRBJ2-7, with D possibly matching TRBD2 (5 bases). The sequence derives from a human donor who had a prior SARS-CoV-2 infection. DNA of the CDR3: TGTGCCAGCAGCCAACGCGACGGGGCCTACGAGCAGTACTTC. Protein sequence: CASSQRDGAYEQYF.